This TCR beta chain was sequenced for a study of shared clonotypes between healthy human individuals. Trimming cost V 1 base and J 3 bases; bases outside gene matches: 3. Germline CDR1 and CDR2: SGHNT and YENEEA. The CDR3 consists of 16 residues. The protocol was immunoSEQ multiplex PCR, while the TCRdb copy is restricted to in-frame clones and leaves out a portion. Of 450,000 to 650,000 clones in the sample, 70% to 80% were seen once. The source of this sequence is a woman aged 40 to 50 in good health. Some clones in this sample may be carry-over from other donors' samples. Sequenced input: PBMCs. The V call is TRBV11-3, the J call TRBJ2-1; the match to TRBD2 covers 10 bases. The CDR3 spells CASSLGGTSVYNEQFF. The CDR3 nucleotides read TGTGCCAGCAGCTTAGGCGGGACTAGCGTCTACAATGAGCAGTTCTTC.